This T cell receptor beta chain was identified during a study of blood T cells in healthy people across ages. Through a sample-barcoded 5' primer and a J-beta primer mix, a second PCR was run for roughly 7 to 12 cycles. Through a template-switch adaptor with 12 random nucleotides, each cDNA molecule received a tag. TCRdb re-analysed the 5' RACE reads in MiXCR, keeping a single row per CDR3 protein. This table holds 1 million to 1.2 million distinct CDR3 sequences, more than 30% found once. A few counts support this clonotype. Its antigen is unidentified. There were healthy Caucasian individuals from Russia, aged roughly 6 to 100, serving as donors. Study-wide findings and caveats: Across the age range, TCR beta diversity per million T cells fell in a roughly linear way. Long-lived donors exceeded aged donors in naive CD4+ cells and diversity.

The source of this sequence is a man younger than 30 in good health. The specimen was blood.

The DNA for the CDR3 is TGTGCCAGCAGTACCGACGGGACTGATGGCTACACCTTC. This gives the protein CASSTDGTDGYTF. This chain uses TRBV12-3 or TRBV12-4 with TRBJ1-2; maybe TRBD1 (5 bases). The CDR3 consists of 13 residues. V lost 5 bases and J 6 bases, leaving 13 bases between the germline ends.